The 29 T cell receptor beta chains below were found in one sample sequenced in a study of T cells in Graves' hyperthyroidism and ophthalmopathy (dated by TCRdb to about 2019). Libraries were built with multiplex PCR. These reads were obtained on an Illumina HiSeq 2000. Amplification of TCR beta CDR3 regions was carried out from RNA transcripts. The first round of RT-PCR for the TCR CDR3 was performed with the HTBI primer set and the Qiagen OneStep RT-PCR kit. The raw public data were reprocessed by TCRdb itself: fastp quality trimming at Q25, MiXCR clonotype calling, in-frame beta chains only. CDR3 protein sequences are deduplicated, and each keeps its most common genes and DNA. This sample gives hundreds of thousands of distinct CDR3 sequences in total; approximately 14% of them show up just once. The leading ten clones occupy roughly a tenth of the sample. The source material was blood. The receptors stem from a woman aged 18 to 35 with Graves' hyperthyroidism.

The sample holds a few counts of this clonotype. This CDR3 is CSARGPGTGISKKAFF. For the CDR3, the DNA is TGCAGTGCTAGAGGGCCGGGGACAGGGATCTCGAAGAAAGCTTTCTTT. The chain has TRBV20-1 and TRBJ1-1; 9 bases map to TRBD1. Germline trimming cut 1 base from V and 9 bases from J; bases unmatched to any gene: 15. This CDR3 has 16 amino acids. Germline CDR1 DFQATT, CDR2 SNEGSKA (reference sequence).

This clonotype was found a few times. V gene TRBV6-1 combines with J gene TRBJ1-5; D is undetermined. Trimming pared 0 bases from V and 3 bases from J, leaving 9 bases between. The CDR3 is 15 amino acids. Germline V gene lookup returns CDR1 MNHNS and CDR2 SASEGT. The CDR3 reads CASSEASSNNQPQHF. The CDR3 DNA is TGTGCCAGCAGTGAAGCCAGCTCCAACAATCAGCCCCAGCATTTT.

Ten or more counts support this clonotype. The chain links TRBV12-3 or TRBV12-4 to TRBJ2-7; 9 bases agree with TRBD2. The CDR3 spans 17 residues. Germline trimming cut 1 base from V and 0 bases from J; bases unmatched to any gene: 7. CDR3 sequence reads: CASSLVLAGTVSYEQYF. DNA of the CDR3: TGTGCCAGCAGTTTAGTCCTAGCGGGGACCGTCTCCTACGAGCAGTACTTC.

There are many counts of this clonotype. The chain is built from TRBV10-3 and TRBJ2-1, with 10 bases aligning to TRBD1. V shed 3 bases and J 8 bases; nucleotides not matched to a gene: 10. Germline-derived CDR1 and CDR2 are ENHRY and SYGVKD. This CDR3 has 16 residues. The CDR3 region is CAISDARQGAFDEQFF. The CDR3, as DNA: TGTGCCATCAGTGACGCCCGACAGGGGGCTTTCGATGAGCAGTTCTTC.

This clonotype was observed a handful of times. This chain joins TRBV10-2 and TRBJ2-7; TRBD1 aligns across 7 bases. CDR1 is WSHSY, CDR2 SAAADI, per germline. The CDR3 has 14 residues. V shed 0 bases and J 2 bases; nucleotides not matched to a gene: 1. The CDR3 nucleotides read TGCGCCAGCAGTGAGTCCGGGACAGCCTACGAGCAGTACTTC. As protein: CASSESGTAYEQYF.

V usage is TRBV2 and J usage is TRBJ1-1, with a weak D call TRBD1 (5 bases). V lost 7 bases to trimming and J lost 5 bases, with 17 bases between them. The CDR3 extends over 14 amino acids. Germline CDR1 and CDR2: SNHLY and FYNNEI. The CDR3 nucleotides read TGTGCCAGCATCCTTCGAGGGGCTGGTACTGAAGCTTTCTTT. It specifies CASILRGAGTEAFF.

The rearrangement joins TRBV29-1 to TRBJ1-2; no firm D call. The germline V gene has CDR1 SQVTM and CDR2 ANQGSEA. Trimming stripped 6 bases from V and 7 bases from J, with 3 bases between. The CDR3 runs 8 residues. The CDR3 DNA is TGCAGCGTGGGTGGCTACACCTTC. Protein: CSVGGYTF.

To note about this clonotype: No conserved phenylalanine or tryptophan is present at the end of the CDR3, so a read error is the likely explanation. It is unclear where the CDR3 begins or ends on the DNA, so no DNA is shown, and the CDR3 is as TCRdb lists it. The V and J genes are TRBV28 and TRBJ1-1; the table names TRBD1, a call not compared with the DNA. A total of 17 residues make up the CDR3, ends included. Per the germline V gene, CDR1 is MDHEN and CDR2 is SYDVKM. The CDR3 protein is CASSRQGVRTRNTEAFS.

This clonotype was seen many times. V gene TRBV29-1 combines with J gene TRBJ1-2; D might be TRBD1 (6 bases). The CDR3 loop spans 11 amino acids. Germline V CDR1 and CDR2: SQVTM, ANQGSEA. V lost 7 bases, J lost 6 bases, and 12 bases lay in between. This CDR3 reads CSADRRNGYTF. Here the CDR3 DNA reads TGCAGCGCAGACAGGAGAAATGGCTACACCTTC.

This clonotype was counted a few times. The chain uses TRBV6-1 and TRBJ1-5; weak D call: TRBD1 (5 bases). This CDR3 spans 15 amino acids. V lost 6 bases, J lost 2 bases, and 14 bases lay in between. CDR1 and CDR2 from the germline V gene are MNHNS and SASEGT. The DNA for the CDR3 is TGTGCCAGCAGCATGGAGGGGAATGGCAATCAGCCCCAGCATTTT. Translation: CASSMEGNGNQPQHF.

This clonotype was counted ten times or more. The chain has TRBV28 and TRBJ2-4; TRBD1 matches at 9 bases. The CDR3 runs to 15 residues. Germline assignment: CDR1 MDHEN and CDR2 SYDVKM. V dropped 5 bases and J dropped 9; count of bases not matched to a gene: 11. CDR3 sequence: CASSHRTGGAGIQYF. The DNA for the CDR3 is TGTGCCAGCAGTCATCGCACAGGGGGCGCAGGCATTCAGTACTTC.

The chain employs TRBV4-3 and TRBJ1-4, with D possibly matching TRBD1 (6 bases). This CDR3 has 14 residues. Germline V CDR1 and CDR2: LGHNA, YSLEER. V was shortened by 1 base and J by 8 bases, with 11 bases between the two germline ends. The CDR3 DNA reads TGCGCCAGCAGCCAAGCGGGGGCAGGGGAAAAACTGTTTTTT. It codes for CASSQAGAGEKLFF.

The chain has TRBV30 and TRBJ2-3; D gene ambiguous. This CDR3 is built from 14 residues. Trimming pared 0 bases from V and 2 bases from J, leaving 9 bases between. Germline V gene sequence: CDR1 GTSNPN, CDR2 SVGIG (reference sequence). The CDR3 DNA follows: TGTGCCTGGAGTGTAATCTCCATCACAGATACGCAGTATTTT. Amino acid sequence: CAWSVISITDTQYF.

V is TRBV24-1 and J is TRBJ1-4; 9 bases line up with TRBD1. The CDR3 runs 21 residues. Looked up from germline, CDR1 is KGHDR and CDR2 is SFDVKD. J lost 8 bases, V lost 6 bases, and 27 bases had no gene match. CDR3 loop: CATSLDHSKAFPGQGNEKLFF. CDR3 nucleotides: TGTGCCACCAGTCTAGACCACTCTAAAGCTTTCCCGGGACAGGGAAACGAAAAACTGTTTTTT.

Only a few counts were recorded for this clonotype. This chain links TRBV19 with TRBJ1-1, with 8 nucleotides matching TRBD1. Germline V gene sequence: CDR1 LNHDA, CDR2 SQIVND (reference sequence). CDR3 length: 14 residues. The V gene end was trimmed by 5 bases and the J gene end by 2 bases; junction bases not matched to a gene: 4. CDR3 amino acids: CASSAGGYNTEAFF. The CDR3 bases are TGTGCCAGTAGTGCAGGGGGCTATAACACTGAAGCTTTCTTT. The variable domain in full, with the rest retrieved from reference TRBV19 and TRBJ1-1, is DGGITQSPKYLFRKEGQNVTLSCEQNLNHDAMYWYRQDPGQGLRLIYYSQIVNDFQKGDIAEGYSVSREKKESFPLTVTSAQKNPTAFYLCASSAGGYNTEAFFGQGTRLTVV.

Notes on this clonotype: A read error may be the cause here, since a much bigger clone is one base away. The chain carries TRBV15 and TRBJ2-7, with 8 nucleotides matching TRBD2. This CDR3 contains 16 residues. V dropped 4 bases and J dropped 7; count of bases not matched to a gene: 15. Germline V CDR1 and CDR2: LNHNV, YYDKDF (reference sequence). In nucleotides, the CDR3 is TGTGCCACCAGCACCCGGACTAGCCCCCAACCGGGGGAGCAGTACTTC. This translates into CATSTRTSPQPGEQYF.

The chain joins TRBV6-2 or TRBV6-3 to TRBJ2-5, with a tentative D call TRBD1 (5 bases). Germline V gene sequence: CDR1 MNHEY, CDR2 SVGEGT. The CDR3 contains 11 residues. Deletions cut 7 bases from V and 6 bases from J, with 9 bases between. CDR3 DNA: TGTGCCAGCACGACAGCACAGACCCAGTACTTC. It translates to CASTTAQTQYF.

This clonotype was counted ten times or more. The V gene is TRBV19, the J gene TRBJ2-7; 8 bases map to TRBD1. Germline trimming cut 3 bases from V and 5 bases from J; bases unmatched to any gene: 9. The CDR3 has 15 residues. Germline V gives CDR1 LNHDA, CDR2 SQIVND (reference sequence). CDR3 loop: CASSIRPGGINEQYF. Written as DNA, the CDR3 is TGTGCCAGTAGTATTCGGCCAGGGGGCATTAACGAGCAGTACTTC.

This clonotype was seen at least ten times. V usage is TRBV20-1 and J usage is TRBJ1-2; D ambiguous. CDR1 and CDR2 from the germline V gene are DFQATT and SNEGSKA (reference sequence). The CDR3 length is 12 residues. Here the CDR3 DNA reads TGCAGCGCTTTGGCAGCTAACTATGGCTACACCTTC. Encoded protein: CSALAANYGYTF.

Worth noting for this clonotype: This sequence may be a read error, since a much larger clone differs from it by one base. The chain carries TRBV27 and TRBJ2-7, with a tentative D call TRBD1 (6 bases). The J call may be faulty, since TRBJ2-1 better matches the DNA end. In germline, CDR1 is MNHEY, CDR2 SMNVEV (reference sequence). The CDR3 contains 13 residues. The DNA for the CDR3 is TGTGCCACCTCCGGTGGGGGCTCCTACGAGCAGTTCTTC. As protein: CATSGGGSYEQFF.

This clonotype was seen many times. The rearrangement uses TRBV11-3 and TRBJ2-5; possibly TRBD1 or TRBD2 for D (6 bases each). V lost 7 bases, J lost 5 bases, and 20 bases lay in between. The length of the CDR3 is 15 residues. Germline V gene data show CDR1 as SGHNT and CDR2 as YENEEA. The CDR3 region is CASTLRYGGQETQYF. The CDR3, as DNA: TGTGCCAGCACCCTGAGGTATGGGGGGCAGGAGACCCAGTACTTC.

This clonotype was observed many times. V gene TRBV20-1 combines with J gene TRBJ2-7; 10 bases are a match to TRBD2. The CDR3 extends over 15 amino acids. Germline V gene lookup returns CDR1 DFQATT and CDR2 SNEGSKA (reference sequence). V was pared by 5 bases and J by 1 base, with 8 bases of the junction left unmatched. In nucleotides, the CDR3 is TGCAGTGCTCCAAATCAACTAGCGGGGTCCTACGAGCAGTACTTC. Translation gives CSAPNQLAGSYEQYF.

This clonotype was seen ten or more times. This chain joins TRBV5-4 and TRBJ1-2, with D perhaps TRBD1 (5 bases). Germline V gives CDR1 SGHNT, CDR2 YYREEE (reference sequence). The CDR3 covers 13 residues. V shed 8 bases and J shed 8 bases, with 19 bases lying between them. The CDR3 here is CARSRREKGGYTF. The CDR3, as DNA: TGTGCCAGAAGCCGCAGGGAAAAGGGAGGCTACACCTTC.

This clonotype was recorded at least ten times. The V and J genes are TRBV12-3 or TRBV12-4 and TRBJ2-7; TRBD1 agrees at 10 bases. The CDR3 is made up of 15 amino acids. V shed 6 bases and J 2 bases; nucleotides not matched to a gene: 7. CDR3 sequence: CASSKSGTGAYEQYF. CDR3 bases: TGTGCCAGCAGCAAGTCCGGGACAGGGGCCTACGAGCAGTACTTC.

This clonotype has a handful of counts. A read error may be the cause here, since a much bigger clone is one base away. The chain joins TRBV18 to TRBJ2-7; D perhaps matches TRBD2 (5 bases). This CDR3 contains 13 residues. CDR1 is KGHSH and CDR2 is LQKENI in the germline V gene. CDR3 in amino acids: CASPPLGTYEQYF. The CDR3 coding sequence is TGTGCCAGCCCACCACTAGGAACCTACGAGCAGTACTTC. The full variable domain, in which reference TRBV18 and TRBJ2-7 provide the parts outside the CDR3, is NAGVMQNPRHLVRRRGQEARLRCSPMKGHSHVYWYRQLPEEGLKFMVYLQKENIIDESGMPKERFSAEFPKEGPSILRIQQVVRGDSAAYFCASPPLGTYEQYFGPGTRLTVT.

CDR3 amino acids: CSARRGQGIGQPQHF. CDR3 coding DNA: TGCAGTGCCCGCCGAGGACAGGGGATTGGGCAGCCCCAGCATTTT. V gene TRBV20-1 combines with J gene TRBJ1-5; 9 bases line up with TRBD1. The CDR3 totals 15 residues. V trimming: 6 bases; J trimming: 7 bases; junction bases outside the gene matches: 13. Germline CDR1 reads DFQATT; CDR2 reads SNEGSKA (reference sequence).

The sample holds many counts of this clonotype. The chain combines TRBV11-2 with TRBJ2-7; D tentatively reads TRBD1 or TRBD2 (5 bases each). CDR1 SGHAT and CDR2 FQNNGV come from the germline V gene. The CDR3 runs 15 residues. V lost 1 base, J lost 2 bases, and 12 bases lay in between. CDR3 loop: CASSLGLGPTYEQYF. As DNA, the CDR3 is TGTGCCAGCAGCTTAGGTTTGGGACCTACCTACGAGCAGTACTTC.

This clonotype was observed many times. V usage is TRBV6-2 or TRBV6-3 and J usage is TRBJ2-1, with 10 bases aligning to TRBD2. The CDR3 extends over 15 amino acids. The germline CDR1 and CDR2 sequences are MNHEY and SVGEGT. The ends lost 6 bases at V and 5 bases at J; junction bases unmatched: 7. The CDR3 sequence: CASRPLLAGNNEQFF. The CDR3 DNA reads TGTGCCAGCAGACCCCTACTAGCGGGGAACAATGAGCAGTTCTTC.

This clonotype was found many times. This chain joins TRBV11-3 and TRBJ2-3, with TRBD1 identical over 8 bases. The CDR3 has 16 amino acids. V shed 1 base and J 1 base; nucleotides not matched to a gene: 4. CDR1 SGHNT and CDR2 YENEEA come from the germline V gene. CDR3 sequence (DNA): TGTGCCAGCAGCTTAGGGTACAGGGGGGGCACAGATACGCAGTATTTT. Its translation is CASSLGYRGGTDTQYF.